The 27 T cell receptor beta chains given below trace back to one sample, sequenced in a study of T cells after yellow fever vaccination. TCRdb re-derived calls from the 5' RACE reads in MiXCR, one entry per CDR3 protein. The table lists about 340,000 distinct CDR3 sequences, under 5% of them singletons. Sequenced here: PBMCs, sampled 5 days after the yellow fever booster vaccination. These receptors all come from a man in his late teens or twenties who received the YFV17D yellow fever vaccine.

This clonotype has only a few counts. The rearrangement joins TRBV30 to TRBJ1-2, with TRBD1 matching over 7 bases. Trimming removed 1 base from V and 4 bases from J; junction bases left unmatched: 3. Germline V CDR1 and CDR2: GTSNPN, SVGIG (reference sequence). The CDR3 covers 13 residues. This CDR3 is CAWSATGTYGYTF. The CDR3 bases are TGTGCCTGGAGTGCGACAGGGACCTATGGCTACACCTTC. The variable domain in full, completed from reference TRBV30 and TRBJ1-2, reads SQTIHQWPATLVQPVGSPLSLECTVEGTSNPNLYWYRQAAGRGLQLLFYSVGIGQISSEVPQNLSASRPQDRQFILSSKKLLLSDSGFYLCAWSATGTYGYTFGSGTRLTVV.

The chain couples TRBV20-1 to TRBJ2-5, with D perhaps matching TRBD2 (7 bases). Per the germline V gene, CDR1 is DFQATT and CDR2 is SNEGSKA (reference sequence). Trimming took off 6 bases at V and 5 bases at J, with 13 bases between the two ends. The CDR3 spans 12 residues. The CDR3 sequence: CSAGGPGETQYF. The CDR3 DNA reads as TGCAGTGCCGGGGGGCCTGGGGAGACCCAGTACTTC.

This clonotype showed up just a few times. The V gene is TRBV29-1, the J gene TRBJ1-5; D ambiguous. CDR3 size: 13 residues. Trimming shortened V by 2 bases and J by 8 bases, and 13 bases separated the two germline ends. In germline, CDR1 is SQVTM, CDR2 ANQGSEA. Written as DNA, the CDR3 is TGCAGCGTTGAACAGTCCCCCGGGGAGCCCCAGCATTTT. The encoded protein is CSVEQSPGEPQHF.

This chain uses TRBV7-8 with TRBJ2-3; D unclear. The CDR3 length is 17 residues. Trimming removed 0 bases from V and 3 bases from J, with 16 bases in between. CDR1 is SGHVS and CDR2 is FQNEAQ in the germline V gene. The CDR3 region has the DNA TGTGCCAGCAGCTTAGCTTCCCCCGGGCCAGTGACAGATACGCAGTATTTT. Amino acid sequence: CASSLASPGPVTDTQYF. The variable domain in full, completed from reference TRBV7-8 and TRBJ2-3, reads GAGVSQSPRYKVAKRGQDVALRCDPISGHVSLFWYQQALGQGPEFLTYFQNEAQLDKSGLPSDRFFAERPEGSVSTLKIQRTQQEDSAVYLCASSLASPGPVTDTQYFGPGTRLTVL.

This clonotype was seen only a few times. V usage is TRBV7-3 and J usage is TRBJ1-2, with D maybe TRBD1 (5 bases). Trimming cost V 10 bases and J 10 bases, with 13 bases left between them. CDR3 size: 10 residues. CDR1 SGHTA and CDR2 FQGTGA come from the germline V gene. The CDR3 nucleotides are TGTGCCACACGGGGGGGTTTCTACACCTTC. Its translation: CATRGGFYTF.

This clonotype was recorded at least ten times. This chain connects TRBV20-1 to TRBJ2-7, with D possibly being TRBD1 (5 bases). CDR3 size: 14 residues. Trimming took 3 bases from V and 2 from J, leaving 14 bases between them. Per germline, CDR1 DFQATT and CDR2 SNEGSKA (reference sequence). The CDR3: CSASLAGHPYEQYF. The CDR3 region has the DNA TGCAGTGCTAGTTTGGCAGGGCATCCCTACGAGCAGTACTTC.

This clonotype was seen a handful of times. The CDR3 region is CAISEGQRSSRGNYGYTF. The CDR3 coding sequence is TGTGCCATCAGTGAAGGACAGAGAAGTAGTCGGGGGAACTATGGCTACACCTTC. The chain joins TRBV10-3 to TRBJ1-2; D might be TRBD1 (6 bases). The CDR3 consists of 18 residues. Trimming cost V 3 bases and J 2 bases, with 22 bases left between them. Germline values: CDR1 ENHRY, CDR2 SYGVKD.

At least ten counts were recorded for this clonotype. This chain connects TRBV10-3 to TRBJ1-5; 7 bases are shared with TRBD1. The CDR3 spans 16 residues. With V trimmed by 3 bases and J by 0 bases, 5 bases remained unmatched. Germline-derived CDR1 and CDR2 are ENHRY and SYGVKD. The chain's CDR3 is CAISDLDRDSNQPQHF. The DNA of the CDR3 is TGTGCCATCAGTGACCTTGACAGGGATAGCAATCAGCCCCAGCATTTT.

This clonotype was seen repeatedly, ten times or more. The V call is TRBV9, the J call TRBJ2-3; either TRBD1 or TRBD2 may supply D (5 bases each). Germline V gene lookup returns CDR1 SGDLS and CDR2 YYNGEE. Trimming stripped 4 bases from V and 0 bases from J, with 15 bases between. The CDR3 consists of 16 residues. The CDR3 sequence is CASSPGTDSSTDTQYF. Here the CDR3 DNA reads TGTGCCAGCAGCCCGGGGACCGATTCTAGCACAGATACGCAGTATTTT.

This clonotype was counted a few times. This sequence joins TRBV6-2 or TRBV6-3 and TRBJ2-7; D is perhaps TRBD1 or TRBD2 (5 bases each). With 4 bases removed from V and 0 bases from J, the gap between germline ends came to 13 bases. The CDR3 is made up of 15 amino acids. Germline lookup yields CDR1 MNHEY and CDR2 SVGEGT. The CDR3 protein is CASSLGAGSSYEQYF. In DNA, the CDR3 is TGTGCCAGCAGTTTAGGGGCAGGGAGCTCCTACGAGCAGTACTTC.

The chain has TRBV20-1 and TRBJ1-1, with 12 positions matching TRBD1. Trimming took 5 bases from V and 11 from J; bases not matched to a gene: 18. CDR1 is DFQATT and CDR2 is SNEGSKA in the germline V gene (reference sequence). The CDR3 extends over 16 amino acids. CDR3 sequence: CSAGAGTGGWGWVAFF. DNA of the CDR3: TGCAGTGCTGGAGCCGGGACAGGGGGCTGGGGGTGGGTGGCTTTCTTT.

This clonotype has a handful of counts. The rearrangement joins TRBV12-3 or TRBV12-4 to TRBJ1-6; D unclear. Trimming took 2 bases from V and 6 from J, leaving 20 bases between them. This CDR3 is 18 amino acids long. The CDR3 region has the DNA TGTGCCAGCAGTTTACGAGGAGGTATAGAGAAAAGTAATTCACCCCTCCACTTT. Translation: CASSLRGGIEKSNSPLHF.

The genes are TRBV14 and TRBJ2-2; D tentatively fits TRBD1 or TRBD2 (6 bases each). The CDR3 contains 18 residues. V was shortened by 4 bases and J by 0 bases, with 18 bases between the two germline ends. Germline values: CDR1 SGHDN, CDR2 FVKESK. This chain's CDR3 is CASSPMNYRDSNTGELFF. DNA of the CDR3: TGTGCCAGCAGCCCAATGAATTACAGGGACTCGAACACCGGGGAGCTGTTTTTT.

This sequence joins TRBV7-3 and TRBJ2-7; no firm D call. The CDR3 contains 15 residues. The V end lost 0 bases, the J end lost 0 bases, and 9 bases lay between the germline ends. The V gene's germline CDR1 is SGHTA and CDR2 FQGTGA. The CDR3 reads CASSLTDGSSYEQYF. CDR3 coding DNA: TGTGCCAGCAGCTTAACCGACGGTAGCTCCTACGAGCAGTACTTC.

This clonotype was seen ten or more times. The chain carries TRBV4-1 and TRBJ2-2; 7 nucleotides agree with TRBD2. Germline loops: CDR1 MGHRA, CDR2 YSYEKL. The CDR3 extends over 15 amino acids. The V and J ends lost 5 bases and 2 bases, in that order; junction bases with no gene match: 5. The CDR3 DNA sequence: TGCGCCAGCAGCTTGGGGACTACCAACACCGGGGAGCTGTTTTTT. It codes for CASSLGTTNTGELFF.

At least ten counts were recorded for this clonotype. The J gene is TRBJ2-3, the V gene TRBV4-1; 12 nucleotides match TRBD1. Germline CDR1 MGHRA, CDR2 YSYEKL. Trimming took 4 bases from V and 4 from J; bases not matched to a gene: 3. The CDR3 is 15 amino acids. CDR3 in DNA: TGCGCCAGCAGCCGAGGGACAGGGGGCCCAGATACGCAGTATTTT. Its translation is CASSRGTGGPDTQYF.

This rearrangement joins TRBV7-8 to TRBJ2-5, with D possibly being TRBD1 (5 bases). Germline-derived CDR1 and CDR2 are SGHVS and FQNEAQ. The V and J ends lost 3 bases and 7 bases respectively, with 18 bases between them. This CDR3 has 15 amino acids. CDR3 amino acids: CASSFSWTPARTQYF. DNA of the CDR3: TGTGCCAGCAGCTTTTCCTGGACACCCGCGAGGACCCAGTACTTC.

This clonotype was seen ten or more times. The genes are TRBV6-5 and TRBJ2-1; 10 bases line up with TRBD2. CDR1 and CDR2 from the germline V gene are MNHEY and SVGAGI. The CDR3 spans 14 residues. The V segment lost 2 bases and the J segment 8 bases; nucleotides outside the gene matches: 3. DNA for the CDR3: TGTGCCAGCAGTTACGGGACTAGCGCTGATGAGCAGTTCTTC. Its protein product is CASSYGTSADEQFF.

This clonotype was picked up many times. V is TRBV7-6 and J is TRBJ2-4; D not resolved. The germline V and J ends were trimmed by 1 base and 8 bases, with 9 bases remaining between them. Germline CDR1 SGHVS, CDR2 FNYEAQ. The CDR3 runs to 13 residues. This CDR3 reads CASSLEMWDIQYF. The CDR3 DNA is TGTGCCAGCAGCTTAGAAATGTGGGACATTCAGTACTTC.

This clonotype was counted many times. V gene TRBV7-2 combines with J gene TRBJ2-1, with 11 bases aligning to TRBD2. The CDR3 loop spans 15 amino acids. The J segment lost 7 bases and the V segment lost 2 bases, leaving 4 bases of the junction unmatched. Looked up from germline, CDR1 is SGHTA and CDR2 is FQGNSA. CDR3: CASSLTSGGRNEQFF. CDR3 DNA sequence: TGTGCCAGCAGCTTAACTAGCGGGGGTAGGAATGAGCAGTTCTTC. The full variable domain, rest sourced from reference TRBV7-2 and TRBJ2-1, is GAGVSQSPSNKVTEKGKDVELRCDPISGHTALYWYRQSLGQGLEFLIYFQGNSAPDKSGLPSDRFSAERTGGSVSTLTIQRTQQEDSAVYLCASSLTSGGRNEQFFGPGTRLTVL.

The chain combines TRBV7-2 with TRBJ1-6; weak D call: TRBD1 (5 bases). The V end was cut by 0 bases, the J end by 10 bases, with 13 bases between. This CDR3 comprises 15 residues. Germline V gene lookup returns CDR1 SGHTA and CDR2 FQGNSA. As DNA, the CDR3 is TGTGCCAGCAGCTTAGCTAAGGAGGGGAGCTCACCCCTCCACTTT. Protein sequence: CASSLAKEGSSPLHF.

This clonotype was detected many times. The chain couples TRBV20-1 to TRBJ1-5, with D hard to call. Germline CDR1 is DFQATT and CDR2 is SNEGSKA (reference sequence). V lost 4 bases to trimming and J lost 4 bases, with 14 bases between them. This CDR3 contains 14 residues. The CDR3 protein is CSATGSTGNQPQHF. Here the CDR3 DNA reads TGCAGTGCTACTGGCTCGACGGGGAATCAGCCCCAGCATTTT.

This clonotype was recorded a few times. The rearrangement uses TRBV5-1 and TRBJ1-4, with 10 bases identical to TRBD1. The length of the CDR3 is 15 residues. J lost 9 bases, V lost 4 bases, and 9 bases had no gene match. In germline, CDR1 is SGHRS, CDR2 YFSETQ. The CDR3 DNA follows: TGCGCCAGCAGCCCGAGGGACAGGGGAGGAAAAAAACTGTTTTTT. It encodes CASSPRDRGGKKLFF.

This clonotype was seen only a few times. DNA of the CDR3: TGTGCCAGCAGCCCCTACAGGGACGCCGGGGAGCTGTTTTTT. This translates into CASSPYRDAGELFF. V and J are TRBV7-2 and TRBJ2-2; a possible D gene is TRBD1 (6 bases). The CDR3 has 14 amino acids. V shed 5 bases and J shed 6 bases, with 13 bases lying between them. Germline lookup yields CDR1 SGHTA and CDR2 FQGNSA.

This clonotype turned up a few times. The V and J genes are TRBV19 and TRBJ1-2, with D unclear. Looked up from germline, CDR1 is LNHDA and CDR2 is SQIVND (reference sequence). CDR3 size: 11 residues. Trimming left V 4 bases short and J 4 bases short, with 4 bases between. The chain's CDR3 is CASSNLYGYTF. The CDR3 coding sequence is TGTGCCAGTAGTAACCTCTATGGCTACACCTTC.

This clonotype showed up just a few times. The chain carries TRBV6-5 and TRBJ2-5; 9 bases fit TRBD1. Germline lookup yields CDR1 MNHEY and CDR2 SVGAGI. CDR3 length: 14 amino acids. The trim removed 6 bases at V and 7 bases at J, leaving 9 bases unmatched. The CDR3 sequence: CASSTGTGSMTQYF. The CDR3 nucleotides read TGTGCCAGCAGCACCGGGACAGGGTCCATGACCCAGTACTTC.

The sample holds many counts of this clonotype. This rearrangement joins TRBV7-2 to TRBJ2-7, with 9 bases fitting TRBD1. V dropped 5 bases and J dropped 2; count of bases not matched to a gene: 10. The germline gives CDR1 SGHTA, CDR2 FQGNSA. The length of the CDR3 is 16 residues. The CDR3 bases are TGTGCCAGCAGCCCTGACACCGGGACAGGGACCTACGAGCAGTACTTC. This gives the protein CASSPDTGTGTYEQYF.